Listed here are 6 T cell receptor beta chains from one sample, sequenced in a study of T-cell reconstitution after alpha-beta-depleted transplantation in children. Preparing the TCRbeta library involved the use of unique molecular identifiers. TCRdb itself ran the PCR reads through MiXCR, one entry per CDR3 protein. The repertoire includes about 640,000 distinct CDR3 sequences, 13% of them detected once, and around 2% sits in the top ten. The sample was PBMCs, mostly from graft donor cells, taken 360 days after TCRalphabeta/CD19-depleted stem cell transplant. The source is a male patient younger than 18 who had a stem cell transplant for acute myeloid leukemia, so the T cells may come from the graft donor.

This rearrangement joins TRBV5-1 to TRBJ1-5; D is perhaps TRBD1 (6 bases). The length of the CDR3 is 13 residues. V was cut by 5 bases and J by 3 bases, with 9 bases left in between. CDR1 and CDR2 from the germline V gene are SGHRS and YFSETQ. CDR3 sequence (DNA): TGCGCCAGCAGAGGGGGTTACAATCAGCCCCAGCATTTT. It yields the protein CASRGGYNQPQHF.

This rearrangement joins TRBV7-2 to TRBJ2-5; unclear D gene. V lost 2 bases and J 2 bases, leaving 9 bases between the germline ends. Germline CDR1 and CDR2: SGHTA and FQGNSA. The CDR3 runs to 14 residues. The CDR3 bases are TGTGCCAGCAGCTTACAAGTGATACAAGAGACCCAGTACTTC. Protein: CASSLQVIQETQYF.

This clonotype has a count of ten or more. The chain recombines TRBV30 with TRBJ2-3, with 8 bases identical to TRBD2. CDR1 and CDR2 (germline): GTSNPN, SVGIG (reference sequence). V dropped 3 bases and J dropped 4; count of bases not matched to a gene: 15. The CDR3 has 17 amino acids. CDR3 in amino acids: CAWRRWGSGSGSDTQYF. CDR3 sequence (DNA): TGTGCCTGGAGGAGATGGGGCAGCGGGAGCGGGTCAGATACGCAGTATTTT.

The chain combines TRBV7-2 with TRBJ2-7; 7 nucleotides align to TRBD1. Germline loops: CDR1 SGHTA, CDR2 FQGNSA. The CDR3 is 15 residues long. V trimming: 6 bases; J trimming: 1 base; junction bases outside the gene matches: 9. The CDR3 region is CASSHRQGISYEQYF. In DNA form, the CDR3 reads TGTGCCAGCAGTCATCGACAGGGTATTTCCTACGAGCAGTACTTC.

This clonotype was seen a handful of times. V and J are TRBV20-1 and TRBJ2-1; 8 bases align to TRBD2. This CDR3 comprises 14 residues. V lost 6 bases, J lost 4 bases, and 8 bases stayed unmatched. In germline, CDR1 is DFQATT, CDR2 SNEGSKA (reference sequence). CDR3 sequence (DNA): TGCAGTGCACCTCCGGGACTAGGATACAATGAGCAGTTCTTC. Translated, it gives CSAPPGLGYNEQFF.

This clonotype was detected a few times. This chain links TRBV7-9 with TRBJ2-2; TRBD1 is a possible D gene (6 bases). Trimming took 6 bases from V and 5 from J, leaving 16 bases between them. This CDR3 is 15 amino acids long. Germline V CDR1 and CDR2: SEHNR, FQNEAQ (reference sequence). CDR3 in DNA: TGTGCCAGCAGTCACGCACCTACAGGGACCGGGGAGCTGTTTTTT. Protein: CASSHAPTGTGELFF. The variable domain in full, with the rest retrieved from reference TRBV7-9 and TRBJ2-2, is DTGVSQNPRHKITKRGQNVTFRCDPISEHNRLYWYRQTLGQGPEFLTYFQNEAQLEKSRLLSDRFSAERPKGSFSTLEIQRTEQGDSAMYLCASSHAPTGTGELFFGEGSRLTVL.